What follows are 21 T cell receptor beta chains derived from one specimen sequenced in a study of cytotoxic CD8 clonotypes in ibrutinib-treated CLL (dated by TCRdb to the early 2020s). The library was produced with the immunoSEQ multiplex PCR assay. TCRdb retrieved this table from immuneACCESS and kept in-frame rearrangements only. Not all clones are present; in checked studies, unresolved V genes account for under half, and no reason is known for the remainder. Recorded for this sample are approximately 280,000 clones; 65% to 85% of them occurred a single time. About 6% of the sample is in the top ten clones. Per the publication, the time point label means: progressive disease on ibrutinib. The sample was PBMCs, taken at disease progression, from a patient treated with ibrutinib. The source of these receptors is a human donor with chronic lymphocytic leukemia.

The chain employs TRBV5-4 and TRBJ2-7; 11 bases map to TRBD2. The CDR3 is 15 amino acids. The germline gives CDR1 SGHNT, CDR2 YYREEE (reference sequence). V lost 2 bases, J lost 6 bases, and 7 bases stayed unmatched. The DNA of the CDR3 is TGTGCCAGCAGCTTTGGTGGACTAGCGGGCGCCGAGCAGTACTTC. Translating gives CASSFGGLAGAEQYF.

The rearrangement links TRBV19 to TRBJ2-3, with D hard to call. CDR1 and CDR2 (germline): LNHDA, SQIVND (reference sequence). Trimming removed 6 bases at V and 0 bases at J, with 16 bases between. This CDR3 region has 16 residues. CDR3 coding DNA: TGTGCCAGTAGCTTTAGCTTCGCATCTAGCACAGATACGCAGTATTTT. Translating gives CASSFSFASSTDTQYF.

This clone occurred once. The chain uses TRBV18 and TRBJ2-3; 8 nucleotides line up with TRBD1. This CDR3 comprises 16 residues. The germline gives CDR1 KGHSH, CDR2 LQKENI. J lost 5 bases, V lost 1 base, and 8 bases had no gene match. The CDR3 nucleotides read TGTGCCAGCTCACCACAGCGACAGGGGCTGGTAGATACGCAGTATTTT. Residues: CASSPQRQGLVDTQYF.

The V and J genes are TRBV5-6 and TRBJ2-3; 12 bases match TRBD2. The CDR3 spans 17 residues. V gave up 2 bases and J gave up 3 bases; unmatched junction bases: 7. Germline CDR1 SGHDT, CDR2 YYEEEE. Here the CDR3 reads CASSLLAGGSRTDTQYF. CDR3 DNA sequence: TGTGCCAGCAGCTTACTAGCGGGAGGAAGTCGTACAGATACGCAGTATTTT.

The V gene is TRBV2, the J gene TRBJ2-1, with a possible D match to TRBD2 (7 bases). Trimming left V 6 bases short and J 1 base short, with 10 bases between. In germline, CDR1 is SNHLY, CDR2 FYNNEI. This CDR3 has 14 amino acids. CDR3 sequence (DNA): TGTGCCAGCAGGGGAGGGGGATCCTACAATGAGCAGTTCTTC. This codes for CASRGGGSYNEQFF. Full variable domain (remainder filled in from reference TRBV2 and TRBJ2-1): EPEVTQTPSHQVTQMGQEVILRCVPISNHLYFYWYRQILGQKVEFLVSFYNNEISEKSEIFDDQFSVERPDGSNFTLKIRSTKLEDSAMYFCASRGGGSYNEQFFGPGTRLTVL.

The V call is TRBV6-5, the J call TRBJ1-6; 8 positions agree with TRBD1. J gave up 10 bases and V 4 bases, and 9 bases lay outside the gene matches. Germline assignment: CDR1 MNHEY and CDR2 SVGAGI. This CDR3 contains 15 residues. DNA for the CDR3: TGTGCCAGCAGTTCCTCGACAGGGGAGGGATCACCCCTCCACTTT. Its translation: CASSSSTGEGSPLHF.

The V call is TRBV11-1, the J call TRBJ2-7; 7 bases line up with TRBD1. Germline-derived CDR1 and CDR2 are SGHAT and FQDESV (reference sequence). This CDR3 region has 17 residues. V shed 5 bases, J shed 6 bases, and the junction held 19 bases outside the gene matches. The CDR3 sequence: CASSTTPERGRFSEQYF. DNA for the CDR3: TGTGCCAGCAGCACTACCCCTGAGAGGGGGCGCTTCTCCGAGCAGTACTTC.

The V and J genes are TRBV4-3 and TRBJ1-3; maybe TRBD1 (5 bases). Trimming took off 0 bases at V and 3 bases at J, with 6 bases between the two ends. Germline CDR1 is LGHNA and CDR2 is YSLEER. The CDR3 consists of 14 residues. CDR3 loop: CASSQDQGGNTIYF. CDR3 in DNA: TGCGCCAGCAGCCAAGATCAGGGTGGAAACACCATATATTTT.

This chain links TRBV11-2 with TRBJ2-1; no definite D call. Trimming removed 3 bases at V and 8 bases at J, with 8 bases between. Germline CDR1 SGHAT, CDR2 FQNNGV. The CDR3 is 12 residues long. The CDR3 reads CASSFGWDEQFF. The CDR3 nucleotides read TGTGCCAGCAGCTTCGGGTGGGATGAGCAGTTCTTC.

CDR3 sequence reads: CARGTSGGAGTDTQYF. The CDR3 DNA sequence: TGTGCCAGAGGGACTAGCGGGGGGGCTGGCACAGATACGCAGTATTTT. This rearrangement joins TRBV2 to TRBJ2-3; TRBD2 agrees at 16 bases. CDR3 length: 16 amino acids. The V gene end was trimmed by 9 bases and the J gene end by 1 base; junction bases not matched to a gene: 4. CDR1 and CDR2 (germline): SNHLY, FYNNEI.

The chain joins TRBV5-6 to TRBJ1-2, with unresolved D. Trimming took off 0 bases at V and 8 bases at J, with 8 bases between the two ends. This CDR3 has 12 residues. Germline V gene sequence: CDR1 SGHDT, CDR2 YYEEEE. The CDR3 nucleotides are TGTGCCAGCAGCTTGGGACGGGGAGGCTACACCTTC. Residues: CASSLGRGGYTF.

V and J are TRBV27 and TRBJ2-1; tentatively, D is TRBD1 or TRBD2 (6 bases each). The CDR3 consists of 14 residues. The V gene's germline CDR1 is MNHEY and CDR2 SMNVEV (reference sequence). The V end was cut by 0 bases, the J end by 6 bases, with 9 bases between. The CDR3 coding sequence is TGTGCCAGCAGTTTATCGAAGGGGGGCAATGAGCAGTTCTTC. Protein product: CASSLSKGGNEQFF.

This rearrangement joins TRBV6-1 to TRBJ1-2, with 7 bases fitting TRBD1. The CDR3 runs 14 residues. CDR1 and CDR2 from the germline V gene are MNHNS and SASEGT. J lost 8 bases, V lost 2 bases, and 8 bases had no gene match. Here the CDR3 DNA reads TGTGCCAGCAGTGAACCACTGGCAGGGGGAGGCTACACCTTC. This translates into CASSEPLAGGGYTF.

V usage is TRBV7-9 and J usage is TRBJ2-7; tentatively, D is TRBD1 or TRBD2 (5 bases each). Trimming took off 5 bases at V and 7 bases at J, with 15 bases between the two ends. From germline, CDR1 is SEHNR and CDR2 FQNEAQ (reference sequence). The CDR3 contains 13 residues. CDR3 loop: CASSPGTPREQYF. CDR3 DNA: TGTGCCAGCAGCCCAGGGACCCCCAGGGAGCAGTACTTC. The full variable domain, in which reference TRBV7-9 and TRBJ2-7 provide the parts outside the CDR3, is DTGVSQNPRHKITKRGQNVTFRCDPISEHNRLYWYRQTLGQGPEFLTYFQNEAQLEKSRLLSDRFSAERPKGSFSTLEIQRTEQGDSAMYLCASSPGTPREQYFGPGTRLTVT.

The chain employs TRBV5-1 and TRBJ2-7; 7 bases fit TRBD1. This CDR3 is built from 15 residues. The germline gives CDR1 SGHRS, CDR2 YFSETQ. The ends lost 5 bases at V and 3 bases at J; junction bases unmatched: 11. The CDR3 DNA follows: TGCGCCAGCAGACCGAACAGGGGTAATCGCTACGAGCAGTACTTC. Translated: CASRPNRGNRYEQYF.

The chain joins TRBV15 to TRBJ2-5, with D perhaps TRBD2 (6 bases). The CDR3 loop spans 14 amino acids. Trimming shortened V by 3 bases and J by 2 bases, and 10 bases separated the two germline ends. Germline CDR1 and CDR2: LNHNV and YYDKDF (reference sequence). The CDR3 sequence: CATSSWGTQETQYF. The DNA of the CDR3 is TGTGCCACCAGCAGTTGGGGGACTCAAGAGACCCAGTACTTC.

The V gene is TRBV11-2, the J gene TRBJ2-7; no clear D. Germline V gene lookup returns CDR1 SGHAT and CDR2 FQNNGV. The ends were cut back, 4 bases at V and 2 bases at J, with 9 bases in the middle. CDR3 length equals 13 residues. The chain's CDR3 is CASSSAAAYEQYF. In nucleotides, the CDR3 is TGTGCCAGCAGCTCGGCTGCCGCCTACGAGCAGTACTTC.

The chain carries TRBV4-1 and TRBJ2-2; TRBD1 is a possible D gene (7 bases). Germline-derived CDR1 and CDR2 are MGHRA and YSYEKL. The CDR3 totals 17 residues. Between the trimmed V and J ends, which lost 1 base and 5 bases, there was a span of 17 bases. The chain's CDR3 is CASSQARGTVGTGELFF. Here the CDR3 DNA reads TGCGCCAGCAGCCAAGCCCGCGGGACAGTCGGTACCGGGGAGCTGTTTTTT.

V gene TRBV6-6 combines with J gene TRBJ1-1; 8 bases map to TRBD1. Germline CDR1 MNHNY, CDR2 SVGAGI (reference sequence). J gave up 1 base and V 6 bases, and 7 bases lay outside the gene matches. This CDR3 has 15 amino acids. CDR3 nucleotides: TGTGCCAGCAGCCCCAGGGGGCACGGGAACACTGAAGCTTTCTTT. It is translated as CASSPRGHGNTEAFF.

CDR3 sequence reads: CSVRTGGLTEAFF. The CDR3 nucleotides read TGCAGCGTCAGGACAGGGGGCCTCACTGAAGCTTTCTTT. This chain joins TRBV29-1 and TRBJ1-1; 11 nucleotides match TRBD1. CDR3 size: 13 residues. V shed 6 bases and J 4 bases; nucleotides not matched to a gene: 4. Germline loops: CDR1 SQVTM, CDR2 ANQGSEA.

The chain couples TRBV5-1 to TRBJ2-3; 14 nucleotides line up with TRBD2. Trimming removed 7 bases from V and 5 bases from J; junction bases left unmatched: 9. This CDR3 spans 16 amino acids. Germline-derived CDR1 and CDR2 are SGHRS and YFSETQ. CDR3 sequence reads: CASGTGGLAGGDTQYF. CDR3 DNA: TGCGCCAGCGGGACAGGCGGACTAGCGGGGGGAGATACGCAGTATTTT.